This T cell receptor beta chain emerged from a study of blood T cells in healthy people across ages. The length of the CDR3 is 13 residues. CDR1 is DFQATT, CDR2 SNEGSKA, per germline (reference sequence). Trimming stripped 1 base from V and 3 bases from J, with 9 bases between. Alongside a J-beta primer mix, a sample-barcoded 5' primer served in a second PCR lasting roughly 6 to 11 cycles. TCRdb passed the 5' RACE reads through MiXCR, listing each CDR3 protein once. Of about 1.1 million distinct CDR3 sequences in the sample, 30% to 40% are singletons; the top ten hold about 12%. This receptor was taken from a man younger than 35 in good health. Specimen: blood. The gene calls are TRBV20-1 and TRBJ1-1; D uncertain. DNA for the CDR3: TGCAGTGCTAGAGGGCAGCGGGACACTGAAGCTTTCTTT. Protein product: CSARGQRDTEAFF.